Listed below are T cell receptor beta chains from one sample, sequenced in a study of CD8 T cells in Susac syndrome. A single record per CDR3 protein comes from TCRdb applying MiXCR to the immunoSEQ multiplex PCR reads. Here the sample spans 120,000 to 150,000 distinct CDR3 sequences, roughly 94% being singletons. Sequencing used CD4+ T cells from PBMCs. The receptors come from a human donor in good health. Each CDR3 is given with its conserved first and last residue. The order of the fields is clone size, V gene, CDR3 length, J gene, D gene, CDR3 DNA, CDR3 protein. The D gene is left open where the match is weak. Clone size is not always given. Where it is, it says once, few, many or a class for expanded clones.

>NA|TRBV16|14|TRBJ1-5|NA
TGTGCCAGCAGCCAATTGGCCCAGAATCAGCCCCAGCATTTT
CASSQLAQNQPQHF
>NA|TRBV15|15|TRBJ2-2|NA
TGTGCCACCAGCAGAGATAAGGCAGGGGCCGGGGAGCTGTTTTTT
CATSRDKAGAGELFF
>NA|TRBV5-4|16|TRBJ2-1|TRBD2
TGTGCCAGCAGCTTGATCGGCGGAGCGGGAATGAATGAGCAGTTCTTC
CASSLIGGAGMNEQFF
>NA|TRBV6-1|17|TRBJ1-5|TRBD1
TGTGCCAGCAGTCCCTTACATCCAGGGGGAATCGGTCAGCCCCAGCATTTT
CASSPLHPGGIGQPQHF
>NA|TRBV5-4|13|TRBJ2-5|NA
TGTGCCAGCAGCGTGACAGGATTAGAGACCCAGTACTTC
CASSVTGLETQYF
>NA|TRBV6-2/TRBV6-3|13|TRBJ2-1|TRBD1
TGTGCCAGCAGTCCCGGACAGGGACCAAAGCAGTTCTTC
CASSPGQGPKQFF
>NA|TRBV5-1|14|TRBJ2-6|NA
TGCGCCAGCAGGCCCGGCTCTGGGGCCAACGTCCTGACTTTC
CASRPGSGANVLTF
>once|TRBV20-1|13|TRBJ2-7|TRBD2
TGCAGTGGGCTAGCGGGAGGCTGGGGCGAGCAGTACTTC
CSGLAGGWGEQYF
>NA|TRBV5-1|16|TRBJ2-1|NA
TGCGCCAGCAGCTTGGCCGGGTTCCTAGGTGGCAATGAGCAGTTCTTC
CASSLAGFLGGNEQFF
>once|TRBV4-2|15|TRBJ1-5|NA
TGTGCCAGCAGCCAAGATGACAGTGGCAATCAGCCCCAGCATTTT
CASSQDDSGNQPQHF
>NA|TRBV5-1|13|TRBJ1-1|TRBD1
TGCGCCAGCAGCTTCTACAGGGGCACTGAAGCTTTCTTT
CASSFYRGTEAFF
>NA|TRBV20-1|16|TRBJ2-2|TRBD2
TGCAGTGCTAGACTTAGCGGGAGAGCGAACACCGGGGAGCTGTTTTTT
CSARLSGRANTGELFF
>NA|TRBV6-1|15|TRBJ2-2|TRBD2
TGTGCCAGCAACTCGGGGGGGATACTGACCGGGGAGCTGTTTTTT
CASNSGGILTGELFF
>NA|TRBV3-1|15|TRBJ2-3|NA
TGTGCCAGCAGCCAGCAAGCGACAGGAGCAGATACGCAGTATTTT
CASSQQATGADTQYF
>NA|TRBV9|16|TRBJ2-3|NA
TGTGCCAGCAGCGTAGAATTGGGCACCGGGGCGGATACGCAGTATTTT
CASSVELGTGADTQYF
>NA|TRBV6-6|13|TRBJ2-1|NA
TGTGCCAGCAGTTACCCGCCCGGCCTTGAGCAGTTCTTC
CASSYPPGLEQFF
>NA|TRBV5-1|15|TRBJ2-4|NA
TGCGCCAGCAGCTTGGCCGGGACGCTAAAAAACATTCAGTACTTC
CASSLAGTLKNIQYF
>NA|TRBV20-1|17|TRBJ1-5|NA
TGCAGTGCTGGTCTCGGTAGGGGAAGGGTAAGCTATCAGCCCCAGCATTTT
CSAGLGRGRVSYQPQHF
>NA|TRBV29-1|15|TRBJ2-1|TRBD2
TGCAGCGCCACTCCCGGGACTAGGGGAGACAATGAGCAGTTCTTC
CSATPGTRGDNEQFF
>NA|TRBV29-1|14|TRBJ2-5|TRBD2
TGCAGCGTTGTTGGGACTAGCGGGATAGAGACCCAGTACTTC
CSVVGTSGIETQYF